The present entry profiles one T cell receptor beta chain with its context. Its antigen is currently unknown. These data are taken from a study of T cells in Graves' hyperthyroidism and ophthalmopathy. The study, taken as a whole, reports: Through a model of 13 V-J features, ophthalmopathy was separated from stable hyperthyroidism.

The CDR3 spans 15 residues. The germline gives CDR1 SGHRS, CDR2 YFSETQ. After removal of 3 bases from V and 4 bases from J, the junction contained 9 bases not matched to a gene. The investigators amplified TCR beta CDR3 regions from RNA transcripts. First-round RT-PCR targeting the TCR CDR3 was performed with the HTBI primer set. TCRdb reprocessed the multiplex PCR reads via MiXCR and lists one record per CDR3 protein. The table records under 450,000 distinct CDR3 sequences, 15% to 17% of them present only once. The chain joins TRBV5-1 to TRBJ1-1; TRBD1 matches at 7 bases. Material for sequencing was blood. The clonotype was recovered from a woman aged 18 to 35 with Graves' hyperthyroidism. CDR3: CASSWETGRPTEAFF. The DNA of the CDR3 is TGCGCCAGCAGCTGGGAGACAGGGCGGCCCACTGAAGCTTTCTTT.